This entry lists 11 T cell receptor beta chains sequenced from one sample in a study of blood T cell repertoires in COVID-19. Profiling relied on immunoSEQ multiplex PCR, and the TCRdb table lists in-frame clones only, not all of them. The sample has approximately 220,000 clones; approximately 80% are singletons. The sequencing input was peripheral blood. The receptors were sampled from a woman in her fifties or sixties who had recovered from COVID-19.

CDR3 sequence (DNA): TGTGCCTCCGGGGGGCTGACCTACGAGCAGTACTTC. This sequence encodes CASGGLTYEQYF. The chain couples TRBV30 to TRBJ2-7, with a weak D call TRBD2 (7 bases). The CDR3 runs 12 residues. Trimming stripped 7 bases from V and 2 bases from J, with 12 bases between. Germline loops: CDR1 GTSNPN, CDR2 SVGIG (reference sequence).

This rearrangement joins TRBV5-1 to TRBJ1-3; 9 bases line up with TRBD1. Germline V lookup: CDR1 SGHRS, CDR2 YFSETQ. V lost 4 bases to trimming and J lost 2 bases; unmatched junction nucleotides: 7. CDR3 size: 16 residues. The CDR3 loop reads CASSVLGTGTGNTIYF. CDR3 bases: TGCGCCAGCAGCGTCCTCGGGACAGGGACTGGAAACACCATATATTTT.

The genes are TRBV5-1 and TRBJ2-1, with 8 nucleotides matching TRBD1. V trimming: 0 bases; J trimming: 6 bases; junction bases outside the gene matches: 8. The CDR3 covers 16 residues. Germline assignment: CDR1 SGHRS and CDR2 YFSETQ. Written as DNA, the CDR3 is TGCGCCAGCAGCTTGGTTAGAGGACAGGGAGGCAATGAGCAGTTCTTC. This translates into CASSLVRGQGGNEQFF.

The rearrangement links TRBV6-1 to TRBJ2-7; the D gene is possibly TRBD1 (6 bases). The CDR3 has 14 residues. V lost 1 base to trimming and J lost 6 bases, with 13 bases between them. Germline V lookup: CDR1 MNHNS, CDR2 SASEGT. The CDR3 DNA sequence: TGTGCCAGCAGTGAAGTCCACAGGGTGGGCGAGCAGTACTTC. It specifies CASSEVHRVGEQYF.

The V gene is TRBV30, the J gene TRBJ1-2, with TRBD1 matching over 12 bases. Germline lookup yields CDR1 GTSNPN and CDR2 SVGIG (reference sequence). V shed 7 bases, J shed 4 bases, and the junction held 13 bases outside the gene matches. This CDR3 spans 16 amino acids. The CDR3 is CAYTGTGGRLLYGYTF. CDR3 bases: TGTGCCTACACCGGGACAGGGGGCCGTCTTCTCTATGGCTACACCTTC.

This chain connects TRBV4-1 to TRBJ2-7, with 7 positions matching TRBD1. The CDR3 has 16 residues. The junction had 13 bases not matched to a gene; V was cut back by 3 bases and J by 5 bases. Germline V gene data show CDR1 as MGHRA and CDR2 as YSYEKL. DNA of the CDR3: TGCGCCAGCAGCCACCAATTCGACAGGGTGACCGACGAGCAGTACTTC. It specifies CASSHQFDRVTDEQYF.

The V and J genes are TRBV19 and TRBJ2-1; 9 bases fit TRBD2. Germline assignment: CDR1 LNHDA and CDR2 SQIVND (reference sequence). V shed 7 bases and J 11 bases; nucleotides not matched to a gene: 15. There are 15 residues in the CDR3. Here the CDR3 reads CASTLTGRGGGKQFF. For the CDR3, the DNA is TGTGCCAGTACCCTCACGGGGCGGGGGGGCGGAAAGCAGTTCTTC.

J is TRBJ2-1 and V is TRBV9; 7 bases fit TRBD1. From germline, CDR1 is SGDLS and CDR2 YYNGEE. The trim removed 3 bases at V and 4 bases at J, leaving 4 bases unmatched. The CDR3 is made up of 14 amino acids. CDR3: CASSALGQYNEQFF. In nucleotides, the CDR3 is TGTGCCAGCAGCGCTCTGGGACAGTACAATGAGCAGTTCTTC. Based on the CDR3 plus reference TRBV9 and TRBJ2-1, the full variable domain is DSGVTQTPKHLITATGQRVTLRCSPRSGDLSVYWYQQSLDQGLQFLIQYYNGEERAKGNILERFSAQQFPDLHSELNLSSLELGDSALYFCASSALGQYNEQFFGPGTRLTVL.

The DNA for the CDR3 is TGCAGCAGCCGGGACAGGGTCGGTGAGACCCAGTACTTC. This codes for CSSRDRVGETQYF. This chain links TRBV29-1 with TRBJ2-5; TRBD1 matches at 9 bases. This CDR3 is 13 amino acids long. The J segment lost 5 bases and the V segment lost 8 bases, leaving 9 bases of the junction unmatched. The germline CDR1 and CDR2 sequences are SQVTM and ANQGSEA.

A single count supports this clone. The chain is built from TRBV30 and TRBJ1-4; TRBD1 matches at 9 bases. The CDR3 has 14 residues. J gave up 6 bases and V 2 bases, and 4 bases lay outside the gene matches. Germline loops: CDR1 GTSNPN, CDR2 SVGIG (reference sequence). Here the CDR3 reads CAWSPRDRDEKLFF. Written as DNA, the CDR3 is TGTGCCTGGAGTCCCCGGGACAGGGATGAAAAACTGTTTTTT.

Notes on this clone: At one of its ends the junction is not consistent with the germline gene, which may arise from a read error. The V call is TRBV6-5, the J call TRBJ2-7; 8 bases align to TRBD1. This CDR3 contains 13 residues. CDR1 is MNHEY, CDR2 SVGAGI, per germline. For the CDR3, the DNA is TGCACCCTGGGGACAGGCAGCTCCTACGAGCAGTACTTC. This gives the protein CTLGTGSSYEQYF.